These 16 T cell receptor beta chains originate from one sample sequenced in a study of blood T cell repertoires in COVID-19. TCRdb keeps only in-frame clones here, not all; method: immunoSEQ multiplex PCR. The sample lists some 90,000 clones; approximately 89% were seen once. Sequencing was carried out using peripheral blood. These receptors originate from an elderly woman with active COVID-19.

The chain carries TRBV15 and TRBJ2-2; a weak D match, TRBD1 (5 bases). The CDR3 sequence is 14 residues long. Germline loops: CDR1 LNHNV, CDR2 YYDKDF (reference sequence). The ends were cut back, 2 bases at V and 6 bases at J, with 10 bases in the middle. The CDR3: CATSRRTPPGELFF. DNA for the CDR3: TGTGCCACCAGCAGAAGGACACCCCCCGGGGAGCTGTTTTTT.

The CDR3 sequence: CASSNRAGSDYGYTF. CDR3 nucleotide sequence: TGTGCCAGCAGTAACCGAGCGGGTAGTGACTATGGCTACACCTTC. The chain has TRBV6-6 and TRBJ1-2, with D unresolved. The germline CDR1 and CDR2 sequences are MNHNY and SVGAGI (reference sequence). V was pared by 5 bases and J by 3 bases, with 16 bases between. The CDR3 contains 15 residues.

The chain carries TRBV9 and TRBJ2-3; perhaps TRBD2 as D (6 bases). V was shortened by 4 bases and J by 3 bases, with 12 bases between the two germline ends. Germline loops: CDR1 SGDLS, CDR2 YYNGEE. The CDR3 totals 14 residues. CDR3 loop: CASSRDLYTDTQYF. Here the CDR3 DNA reads TGTGCCAGCAGCCGGGACTTATATACAGATACGCAGTATTTT. Full variable domain (rest looked up from reference TRBV9 and TRBJ2-3): DSGVTQTPKHLITATGQRVTLRCSPRSGDLSVYWYQQSLDQGLQFLIQYYNGEERAKGNILERFSAQQFPDLHSELNLSSLELGDSALYFCASSRDLYTDTQYFGPGTRLTVL.

The chain recombines TRBV19 with TRBJ1-4, with 8 bases matching TRBD1. CDR3 size: 15 residues. The V segment lost 6 bases and the J segment 4 bases; nucleotides outside the gene matches: 7. Germline-derived CDR1 and CDR2 are LNHDA and SQIVND (reference sequence). The CDR3 nucleotides are TGTGCCAGTAGCGGGACAGGATCGTATAATGAAAAACTGTTTTTT. This sequence encodes CASSGTGSYNEKLFF.

DNA for the CDR3: TGTGCCAGCAGCCAGGGACAGGCCCACTACGAGCAGTACTTC. Translating gives CASSQGQAHYEQYF. The J gene is TRBJ2-7, the V gene TRBV6-2 or TRBV6-3; 8 nucleotides match TRBD1. The germline V gene has CDR1 MNHEY and CDR2 SVGEGT. The length of the CDR3 is 14 residues. V dropped 6 bases and J dropped 3; count of bases not matched to a gene: 7.

This chain links TRBV2 with TRBJ2-3; TRBD2 matches 10 bases. Trimming took 8 bases from V and 3 from J; bases not matched to a gene: 11. The germline V gene encodes CDR1 SNHLY and CDR2 FYNNEI. The CDR3 is made up of 16 amino acids. The CDR3 here is CASRRGLAAPTDTQYF. The CDR3 DNA sequence: TGTGCCAGCCGGAGAGGACTAGCGGCCCCGACAGATACGCAGTATTTT.

This chain uses TRBV6-6 with TRBJ1-2, with D possibly matching TRBD1 (5 bases). CDR1 and CDR2 (germline): MNHNY, SVGAGI (reference sequence). The CDR3 contains 14 residues. Trimming removed 9 bases at V and 4 bases at J, with 18 bases between. The CDR3: CASFSLGRSYGYTF. CDR3 DNA sequence: TGTGCCAGTTTTTCCTTGGGGCGCAGCTATGGCTACACCTTC.

This clone was detected a few times. The chain combines TRBV19 with TRBJ1-1, with 7 nucleotides matching TRBD1. The germline V gene encodes CDR1 LNHDA and CDR2 SQIVND (reference sequence). This CDR3 comprises 14 residues. The V gene end was trimmed by 5 bases and the J gene end by 11 bases; junction bases not matched to a gene: 14. CDR3 DNA sequence: TGTGCCAGTAGTGATAGACAGGGCCGGGGGTCGGCTTTCTTT. It codes for CASSDRQGRGSAFF.

CDR3 sequence (DNA): TGTGCCAGCAGCCGGGGACAGTACTCTGGAAACACCATATATTTT. This translates into CASSRGQYSGNTIYF. The V gene is TRBV7-2, the J gene TRBJ1-3, with 7 bases lining up with TRBD1. Trimming removed 5 bases from V and 0 bases from J; junction bases left unmatched: 4. The CDR3 has 15 residues. CDR1 is SGHTA and CDR2 is FQGNSA in the germline V gene.

This chain connects TRBV28 to TRBJ2-6; unclear D gene. Trimming removed 3 bases at V and 1 base at J, with 4 bases between. Germline CDR1 is MDHEN and CDR2 is SYDVKM. The CDR3 has 14 amino acids. DNA of the CDR3: TGTGCCAGCAGTTTTGTATCTGGGGCCAACGTCCTGACTTTC. Protein sequence: CASSFVSGANVLTF.

The genes are TRBV6-5 and TRBJ1-2; tentatively, D is TRBD1 (5 bases). The CDR3 is 13 amino acids. Trimming took off 6 bases at V and 8 bases at J, with 16 bases between the two ends. Germline CDR1 MNHEY, CDR2 SVGAGI. The CDR3 protein is CASSKNRSGGYTF. For the CDR3, the DNA is TGTGCCAGCAGCAAGAACAGGTCCGGGGGCTACACCTTC.

This chain connects TRBV27 to TRBJ2-3; 10 bases align to TRBD2. V lost 1 base and J lost 5; bases outside the gene matches: 15. This CDR3 contains 19 residues. Germline CDR1 and CDR2: MNHEY and SMNVEV (reference sequence). The CDR3 sequence is CASSLYIGGRSGRVDTQYF. The CDR3 DNA sequence: TGTGCCAGCAGTTTATATATAGGGGGCAGGAGCGGGAGGGTAGATACGCAGTATTTT.

This clone was seen a few times. This chain connects TRBV28 to TRBJ2-1; 10 bases are shared with TRBD1. With V trimmed by 3 bases and J by 5 bases, 1 base remained unmatched. CDR1 is MDHEN and CDR2 is SYDVKM in the germline V gene. This CDR3 contains 14 residues. In nucleotides, the CDR3 is TGTGCCAGCAGTTTGGACAGGGGGAACAATGAGCAGTTCTTC. Residues: CASSLDRGNNEQFF.

This clone was observed once. The chain links TRBV28 to TRBJ2-1; TRBD2 aligns across 10 bases. This CDR3 is 16 amino acids long. The germline CDR1 and CDR2 sequences are MDHEN and SYDVKM. Trimming removed 11 bases from V and 3 bases from J; junction bases left unmatched: 13. CDR3 sequence (DNA): TGTGCCTCCATAGGGGCTAGCGGGAGAAACTACAATGAGCAGTTCTTC. Amino acid sequence: CASIGASGRNYNEQFF.

Concerning this clone itself: An end of the junction differs from the germline gene, which may be a read error. This chain uses TRBV6-2 or TRBV6-3 with TRBJ2-7; 7 bases are shared with TRBD2. The CDR3 runs 12 residues. Germline V gives CDR1 MNHEY, CDR2 SVGEGT. The CDR3 DNA reads TGTGCCAGCAGTTACTCGGGGAGCGGGAAGGACTTC. Amino acid sequence: CASSYSGSGKDF.

The chain employs TRBV6-5 and TRBJ2-7; 8 nucleotides agree with TRBD2. Per germline, CDR1 MNHEY and CDR2 SVGAGI. With V trimmed by 8 bases and J by 6 bases, 12 bases remained unmatched. The CDR3 covers 14 residues. DNA of the CDR3: TGTGCCAGCGGGAATAGCGGGACCGGGCGCGAGCAGTACTTC. Translation gives CASGNSGTGREQYF.